These T cell receptor beta chains were read from a single sample in a study of T-cell memory formation after mild COVID-19. A single record per CDR3 protein comes from TCRdb applying MiXCR to the 5' RACE reads. Of 250,000 or so distinct CDR3 sequences detected, over 9% appear once; the ten largest clones hold 22%. Sequencing used PBMCs or a T cell subset sorted from them (not recorded which). Every receptor here comes from a man aged 18-30 years who had mild COVID-19 (a few samples of this study predate the infection). Cell type and time point are not known. Each CDR3 is given with its conserved first and last residue. A D gene is named only where the DNA matches it firmly. Clone size is not always given. Where it is, it says once, few, many or a class for expanded clones.

>TRBJ2-3|-|-|TRBV5-1
TGCGCCAGCAGCTTGCCACGGTTGGATAGCACAGATACGCAGTATTTT
CASSLPRLDSTDTQYF
>TRBJ2-3|-|-|TRBV5-1
TGCGCCAGCAGCATAGGTTTCACAGATACGCAGTATTTT
CASSIGFTDTQYF
>TRBJ1-6|-|-|TRBV7-2
TGTGCCAGCAGCTCAGTCCCGGCCGGGTCCGGCGATTCACCCCTCCACTTT
CASSSVPAGSGDSPLHF
>TRBJ2-1|-|few|TRBV4-3
TGCGCCAGCAGCCTCCGGGGGTTGCGGCAGTTCTTC
CASSLRGLRQFF
>TRBJ2-7|-|few|TRBV12-3/TRBV12-4
TGTGCCAGCAGTCCGACCTCCGGGGGTGGGTACTTC
CASSPTSGGGYF
>TRBJ2-1|-|-|TRBV4-1
TGCGCCAGCAGCCAAGTCTCAGGGCGCGAGCAGTTCTTC
CASSQVSGREQFF
>TRBJ1-2|TRBD1|few|TRBV6-4
TGTGCCAGCAGTATGGAGGGACAGGGAATTGGAGCTAACTATGGCTACACCTTC
CASSMEGQGIGANYGYTF
>TRBJ1-1|TRBD1|few|TRBV5-5
TGTGCCAGCAGCTCCCGGGACAGGGAGGACACTGAAGCTTTCTTT
CASSSRDREDTEAFF
>TRBJ2-3|TRBD2|few|TRBV28
TGTGCCAGCAGTTCTCGTGCGGGGGGCTCAGATACGCAGTATTTT
CASSSRAGGSDTQYF
>TRBJ1-2|-|few|TRBV12-3/TRBV12-4
TGTGCCAGCAGTTTAGGTGGGCAGGGCTACACCTTC
CASSLGGQGYTF
>TRBJ2-7|-|-|TRBV12-3/TRBV12-4
TGTGCCAGCAGTTTTGGGGGAATGAGCTCCTACGAGCAGTACTTC
CASSFGGMSSYEQYF
>TRBJ2-7|-|few|TRBV5-4
TGTGCCAGCAGCGCGTCGGCATCCGAGCAGTACTTC
CASSASASEQYF
>TRBJ2-5|TRBD2|few|TRBV7-2
TGTGCCAGCAGCAGACTAGCGGGGCCACAAGAGACCCAGTACTTC
CASSRLAGPQETQYF
>TRBJ1-4|-|-|TRBV20-1
TGCAGTGCTCACCGGGACGGCCTTGAAAAACTGTTTTTT
CSAHRDGLEKLFF
>TRBJ1-2|-|-|TRBV6-2/TRBV6-3
TGTGCCAGCAGTCAGGACTATGGCTACACCTTC
CASSQDYGYTF
>TRBJ2-2|TRBD2|many|TRBV20-1
TGCAGTGCTAGATCTAGCGGGGGGTTCACCGGGGAGCTGTTTTTT
CSARSSGGFTGELFF
>TRBJ1-1|-|-|TRBV15
TGTGCCACCAGCAGCCCTCGGGAGAACACTGAAGCTTTCTTT
CATSSPRENTEAFF
>TRBJ1-1|TRBD1|few|TRBV4-3
TGCGCCAGCAGCCCTGGGGGACAGTTTACTGAAGCTTTCTTT
CASSPGGQFTEAFF
>TRBJ2-5|-|few|TRBV6-6
TGTGCCACCGGGACAGAGACCCAGTACTTC
CATGTETQYF
>TRBJ1-6|-|-|TRBV6-1
TGTGCCAGCCGCCGACAGGAGCTACTTAATTCACCCCTCCACTTT
CASRRQELLNSPLHF
>TRBJ1-4|-|-|TRBV7-2
TGTGCCAGCAGCCGGGCAGGAACTCAGGAAAAACTGTTTTTT
CASSRAGTQEKLFF
>TRBJ2-3|-|-|TRBV21-1
TGTGCCAGCCCCGCCGAGGGCCCAGATACGCAGTATTTT
CASPAEGPDTQYF
>TRBJ1-2|-|-|TRBV4-1
TGCGCCAGCAGCCAAGCGTTCGGGTATGGCTACACCTTC
CASSQAFGYGYTF
>TRBJ2-4|TRBD2|few|TRBV7-8
TGTGCCAGCAGCTTAGGGGAGGGGACTACCCAGTACTTC
CASSLGEGTTQYF